These 25 T cell receptor beta chains were all obtained from the same sample, sequenced in a study of CD8 T cells in Susac syndrome. RNA amounts of roughly 0.5 to 1 ug underwent reverse transcription with random hexamers. TCRdb independently ran MiXCR on the immunoSEQ multiplex PCR reads; one entry per CDR3 protein. In the table there are hundreds of thousands of distinct CDR3 sequences, less than 95% of which are singletons. Sequencing was carried out using CD4+ T cells from PBMCs. Receptors were obtained from a human donor with Susac syndrome.

The chain couples TRBV28 to TRBJ1-5; TRBD1 might be the D (5 bases). V was clipped by 5 bases and J by 4 bases, with 12 bases between them. The CDR3 extends over 14 amino acids. Germline V lookup: CDR1 MDHEN, CDR2 SYDVKM. The CDR3 DNA reads TGTGCCAGCAGTCTAGTGGGGGGGAATCAGCCCCAGCATTTT. This sequence encodes CASSLVGGNQPQHF.

The chain joins TRBV6-2 or TRBV6-3 to TRBJ2-2; D not certain. Germline CDR1 reads MNHEY; CDR2 reads SVGEGT. V was clipped by 6 bases and J by 6 bases, with 14 bases between them. The CDR3 runs 14 residues. The CDR3 coding sequence is TGTGCCAGCAGCCCTCCGGAGTTCCCCGGGGAGCTGTTTTTT. Translating it yields CASSPPEFPGELFF.

The chain joins TRBV28 to TRBJ1-2; no clear D. Trimming left V 2 bases short and J 8 bases short, with 12 bases between. From germline, CDR1 is MDHEN and CDR2 SYDVKM. The CDR3 totals 13 residues. In DNA, the CDR3 is TGTGCCAGCAGTTTAGGGCTCACGGGGGGCTACACCTTC. As protein: CASSLGLTGGYTF.

The rearrangement joins TRBV30 to TRBJ1-1, with unresolved D. Trimming removed 3 bases from V and 8 bases from J, with 10 bases in between. Looked up from germline, CDR1 is GTSNPN and CDR2 is SVGIG (reference sequence). The CDR3 sequence is 11 residues long. As DNA, the CDR3 is TGTGCCTGGAGCGGGTCGGGGGAAGCTTTCTTT. Encoded protein: CAWSGSGEAFF.

This clonotype was recorded once. This chain uses TRBV7-9 with TRBJ2-3; maybe TRBD2 (7 bases). CDR1 and CDR2 from the germline V gene are SEHNR and FQNEAQ (reference sequence). CDR3 length: 17 amino acids. Trimming shortened V by 8 bases and J by 0 bases, and 21 bases separated the two germline ends. CDR3 sequence reads: CASSRGGDLPSTDTQYF. Written as DNA, the CDR3 is TGTGCCAGCTCACGAGGGGGGGACCTCCCTAGCACAGATACGCAGTATTTT.

This clonotype showed up just once. The genes are TRBV20-1 and TRBJ2-5; D unresolved. The CDR3 is 13 amino acids. The germline V and J ends were trimmed by 0 bases and 0 bases, with 5 bases remaining between them. CDR1 is DFQATT, CDR2 SNEGSKA, per germline (reference sequence). CDR3 coding DNA: TGCAGTGCTAGAGATCAGTACCAAGAGACCCAGTACTTC. Its translation is CSARDQYQETQYF.

This chain links TRBV13 with TRBJ1-6; 7 bases fit TRBD1. Germline loops: CDR1 PRHDT, CDR2 FYEKMQ (reference sequence). The CDR3 is made up of 14 amino acids. Trimming cost V 5 bases and J 4 bases; bases outside gene matches: 2. CDR3 protein: CASSAGQYNSPLHF. CDR3 nucleotide sequence: TGTGCCAGCAGCGCGGGACAGTATAATTCACCCCTCCACTTT.

This chain links TRBV29-1 with TRBJ1-2; 10 bases line up with TRBD1. CDR1 and CDR2 (germline): SQVTM, ANQGSEA. After removal of 4 bases from V and 3 bases from J, the junction contained 2 bases not matched to a gene. This CDR3 comprises 13 residues. This CDR3 is CSVGGQGDYGYTF. The CDR3 DNA follows: TGCAGCGTTGGTGGACAGGGGGACTATGGCTACACCTTC.

This clonotype was picked up one time. The chain has TRBV5-6 and TRBJ2-7, with TRBD1 identical over 9 bases. V trimming: 3 bases; J trimming: 8 bases; junction bases outside the gene matches: 6. The V gene's germline CDR1 is SGHDT and CDR2 YYEEEE. The CDR3 loop spans 13 amino acids. The CDR3 coding sequence is TGTGCCAGCAGCTCTCGGACAGGGGATCAGCAGTACTTC. It is translated as CASSSRTGDQQYF.

This clonotype was recorded once. The chain recombines TRBV9 with TRBJ1-6; 7 bases are shared with TRBD1. The junction had 12 bases not matched to a gene; V was cut back by 9 bases and J by 9 bases. Per the germline V gene, CDR1 is SGDLS and CDR2 is YYNGEE. This CDR3 contains 14 residues. CDR3: CAIAAGQRISPLHF. The CDR3 DNA is TGTGCCATCGCCGCGGGACAGCGCATTTCACCCCTCCACTTT.

The V call is TRBV5-4, the J call TRBJ2-7; D not resolved. The CDR3 contains 8 residues. Germline CDR1 and CDR2: SGHNT and YYREEE (reference sequence). CDR3 amino acids: CVEDEQYF. For the CDR3, the DNA is TGTGTAGAGGACGAGCAGTACTTC.

V gene TRBV7-9 combines with J gene TRBJ2-2; D possibly corresponds to TRBD2 (5 bases). Looked up from germline, CDR1 is SEHNR and CDR2 is FQNEAQ (reference sequence). Trimming took 0 bases from V and 6 from J, leaving 8 bases between them. The CDR3 totals 14 residues. CDR3 bases: TGTGCCAGCAGCTTAGCCCGGGGAGCCGGGGAGCTGTTTTTT. Translating it yields CASSLARGAGELFF.

This chain joins TRBV7-9 and TRBJ2-6; either TRBD1 or TRBD2 may supply D (5 bases each). In germline, CDR1 is SEHNR, CDR2 FQNEAQ (reference sequence). CDR3 length: 15 amino acids. The V end lost 5 bases, the J end lost 4 bases, and 12 bases lay between the germline ends. In DNA form, the CDR3 reads TGTGCCAGCAGCGGGGGTTCGAGAGGGGCCAACGTCCTGACTTTC. As protein: CASSGGSRGANVLTF.

The chain recombines TRBV9 with TRBJ1-1, with a possible D match to TRBD1 (6 bases). Deletions cut 6 bases from V and 3 bases from J, with 21 bases between. The CDR3 runs to 16 residues. Germline V CDR1 and CDR2: SGDLS, YYNGEE. CDR3 coding DNA: TGTGCCAGCACAGCGGGACACACTTCGGGAGACACTGAAGCTTTCTTT. Its protein product is CASTAGHTSGDTEAFF.

V gene TRBV3-1 combines with J gene TRBJ1-4; D unclear. Trimming pared 2 bases from V and 5 bases from J, leaving 15 bases between. This CDR3 is 16 amino acids long. The germline V gene has CDR1 LGHDT and CDR2 YNNKEL (reference sequence). CDR3 sequence: CASSQRLGLANEKLFF. In DNA form, the CDR3 reads TGTGCCAGCAGCCAACGGTTAGGCCTAGCGAATGAAAAACTGTTTTTT.

The rearrangement links TRBV30 to TRBJ2-2, with 8 positions matching TRBD2. The germline gives CDR1 GTSNPN, CDR2 SVGIG (reference sequence). The V and J ends lost 3 bases and 4 bases, in that order; junction bases with no gene match: 4. CDR3 size: 14 residues. The chain's CDR3 is CAWRGLVGTGELFF. The CDR3 nucleotides are TGTGCCTGGAGGGGACTAGTGGGCACCGGGGAGCTGTTTTTT.

This clonotype has just a few counts. The rearrangement links TRBV14 to TRBJ2-7; no reliable D call. Germline-derived CDR1 and CDR2 are SGHDN and FVKESK. With 1 base removed from V and 4 bases from J, the gap between germline ends came to 5 bases. This CDR3 spans 12 amino acids. The CDR3 region has the DNA TGTGCCAGCAGCCAAGGGCTTTACGAGCAGTACTTC. It is translated as CASSQGLYEQYF.

V usage is TRBV6-5 and J usage is TRBJ1-5; 7 bases match TRBD1. Germline trimming cut 6 bases from V and 7 bases from J; bases unmatched to any gene: 6. CDR3 length: 13 amino acids. Per germline, CDR1 MNHEY and CDR2 SVGAGI. The CDR3 region is CASRKGAGQPQHF. CDR3 DNA: TGTGCCAGCAGAAAGGGGGCCGGGCAGCCCCAGCATTTT.

The V and J genes are TRBV23-1 and TRBJ2-4; tentatively, D is TRBD1 (6 bases). TRBV23-1 is flagged as an ORF with uncertain function. Deletions cut 0 bases from V and 2 bases from J, with 20 bases between. This CDR3 comprises 19 residues. CDR3 nucleotide sequence: TGCGCCAGCAGTCAATCGCGGCAGGGGACCCCGATCTCCAAAAACATTCAGTACTTC. Translating it yields CASSQSRQGTPISKNIQYF.

The genes are TRBV20-1 and TRBJ2-2; D possibly corresponds to TRBD2 (5 bases). This CDR3 is 14 amino acids long. Germline assignment: CDR1 DFQATT and CDR2 SNEGSKA (reference sequence). The V and J ends lost 5 bases and 0 bases respectively, with 10 bases between them. The CDR3: CSAGGRPNTGELFF. The CDR3, as DNA: TGCAGTGCTGGCGGGCGCCCGAACACCGGGGAGCTGTTTTTT.

The chain employs TRBV30 and TRBJ1-3; D gene ambiguous. The CDR3 extends over 13 amino acids. The V and J ends lost 8 bases and 4 bases respectively, with 15 bases between them. Per the germline V gene, CDR1 is GTSNPN and CDR2 is SVGIG (reference sequence). The CDR3 coding sequence is TGTGCCGTAAGGACGGACTCGGGAAACACCATATATTTT. This sequence encodes CAVRTDSGNTIYF.

The chain recombines TRBV9 with TRBJ2-1; D call uncertain. Trimming stripped 0 bases from V and 8 bases from J, with 12 bases between. Germline CDR1 SGDLS, CDR2 YYNGEE. The length of the CDR3 is 14 residues. As DNA, the CDR3 is TGTGCCAGCAGCGTAGGGGTAGGGTCGGATGAGCAGTTCTTC. Its protein is CASSVGVGSDEQFF.

The V gene is TRBV5-1, the J gene TRBJ1-2; D gene unclear. The CDR3 is made up of 13 amino acids. CDR1 is SGHRS, CDR2 YFSETQ, per germline. Trimming stripped 1 base from V and 4 bases from J, with 8 bases between. CDR3 coding DNA: TGCGCCAGCAGCTTGACAGTGATCTATGGCTACACCTTC. Translated: CASSLTVIYGYTF.

This rearrangement joins TRBV5-1 to TRBJ2-3, with TRBD2 as a possible D gene (5 bases). Germline V gene sequence: CDR1 SGHRS, CDR2 YFSETQ. Trimming cost V 4 bases and J 6 bases, with 18 bases left between them. This CDR3 is 15 amino acids long. The CDR3 here is CASSHGERGLDTQYF. In nucleotides, the CDR3 is TGCGCCAGCAGCCACGGGGAGCGAGGTTTGGATACGCAGTATTTT. Combining the CDR3 with reference TRBV5-1 and TRBJ2-3 gives the whole variable domain KAGVTQTPRYLIKTRGQQVTLSCSPISGHRSVSWYQQTPGQGLQFLFEYFSETQRNKGNFPGRFSGRQFSNSRSEMNVSTLELGDSALYLCASSHGERGLDTQYFGPGTRLTVL.

The rearrangement joins TRBV5-1 to TRBJ1-1, with a weak D call TRBD1 (5 bases). Germline loops: CDR1 SGHRS, CDR2 YFSETQ. The CDR3 is 12 residues long. V lost 5 bases, J lost 6 bases, and 11 bases lay in between. CDR3 amino acids: CASSRDPPEAFF. For the CDR3, the DNA is TGCGCCAGCAGTAGGGACCCCCCTGAAGCTTTCTTT.